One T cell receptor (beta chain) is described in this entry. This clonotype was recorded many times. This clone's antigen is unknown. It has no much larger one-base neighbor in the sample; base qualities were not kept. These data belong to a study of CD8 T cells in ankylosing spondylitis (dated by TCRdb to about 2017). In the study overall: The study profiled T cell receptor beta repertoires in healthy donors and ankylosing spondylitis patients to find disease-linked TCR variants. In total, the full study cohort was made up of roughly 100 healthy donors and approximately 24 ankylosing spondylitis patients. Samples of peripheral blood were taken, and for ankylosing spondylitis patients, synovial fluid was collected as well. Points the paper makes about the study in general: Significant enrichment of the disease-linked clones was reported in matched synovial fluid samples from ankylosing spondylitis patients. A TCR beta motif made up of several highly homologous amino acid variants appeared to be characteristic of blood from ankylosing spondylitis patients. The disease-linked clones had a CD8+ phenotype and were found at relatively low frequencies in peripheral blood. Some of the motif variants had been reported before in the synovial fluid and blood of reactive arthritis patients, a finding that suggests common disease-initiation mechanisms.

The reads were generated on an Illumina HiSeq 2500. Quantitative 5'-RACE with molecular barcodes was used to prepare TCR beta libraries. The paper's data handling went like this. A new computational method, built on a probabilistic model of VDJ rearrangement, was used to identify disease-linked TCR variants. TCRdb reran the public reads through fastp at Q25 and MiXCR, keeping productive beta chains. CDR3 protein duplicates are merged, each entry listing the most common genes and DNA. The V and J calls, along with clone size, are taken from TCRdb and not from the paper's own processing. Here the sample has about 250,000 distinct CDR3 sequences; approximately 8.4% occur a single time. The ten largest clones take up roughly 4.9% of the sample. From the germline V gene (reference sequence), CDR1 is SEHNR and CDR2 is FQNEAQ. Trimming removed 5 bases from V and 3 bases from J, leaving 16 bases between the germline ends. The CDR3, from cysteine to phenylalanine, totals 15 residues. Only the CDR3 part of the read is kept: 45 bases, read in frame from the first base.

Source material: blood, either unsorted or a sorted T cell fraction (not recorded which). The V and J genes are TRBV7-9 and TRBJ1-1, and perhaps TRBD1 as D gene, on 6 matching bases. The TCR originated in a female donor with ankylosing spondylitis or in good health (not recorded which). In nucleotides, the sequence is TGTGCCAGCAGCCTCGGCGTGGGGGCTTACACTGAAGCTTTCTTT. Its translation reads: CASSLGVGAYTEAFF.